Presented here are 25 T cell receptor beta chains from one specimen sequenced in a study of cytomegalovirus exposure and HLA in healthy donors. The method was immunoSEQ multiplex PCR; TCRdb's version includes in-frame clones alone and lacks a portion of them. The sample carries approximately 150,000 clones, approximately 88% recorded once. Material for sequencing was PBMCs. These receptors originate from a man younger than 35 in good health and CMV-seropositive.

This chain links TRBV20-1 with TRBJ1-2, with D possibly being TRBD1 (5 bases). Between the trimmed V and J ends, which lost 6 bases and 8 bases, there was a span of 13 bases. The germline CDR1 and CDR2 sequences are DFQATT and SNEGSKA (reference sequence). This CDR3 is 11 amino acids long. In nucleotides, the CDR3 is TGCAGTGCCTATGGAGGGGCCGGCTACACCTTC. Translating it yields CSAYGGAGYTF.

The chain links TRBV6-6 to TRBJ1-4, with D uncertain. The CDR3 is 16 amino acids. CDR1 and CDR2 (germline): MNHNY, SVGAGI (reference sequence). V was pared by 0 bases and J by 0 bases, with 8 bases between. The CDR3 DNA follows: TGTGCCAGCAGTTACTCGGGCAGAGCAACTAATGAAAAACTGTTTTTT. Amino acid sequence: CASSYSGRATNEKLFF.

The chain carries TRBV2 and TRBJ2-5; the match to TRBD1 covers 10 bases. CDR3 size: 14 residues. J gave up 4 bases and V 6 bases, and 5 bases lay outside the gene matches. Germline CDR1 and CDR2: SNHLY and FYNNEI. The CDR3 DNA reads TGTGCCAGCAGCCGGGACAGGGGTACAGAGACCCAGTACTTC. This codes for CASSRDRGTETQYF. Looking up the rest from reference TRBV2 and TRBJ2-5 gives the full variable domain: EPEVTQTPSHQVTQMGQEVILRCVPISNHLYFYWYRQILGQKVEFLVSFYNNEISEKSEIFDDQFSVERPDGSNFTLKIRSTKLEDSAMYFCASSRDRGTETQYFGPGTRLLVL.

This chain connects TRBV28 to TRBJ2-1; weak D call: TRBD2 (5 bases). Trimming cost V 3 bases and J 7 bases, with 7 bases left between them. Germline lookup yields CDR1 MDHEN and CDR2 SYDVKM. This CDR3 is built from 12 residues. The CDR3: CASSLGANEQFF. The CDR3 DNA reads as TGTGCCAGCAGTTTGGGAGCGAATGAGCAGTTCTTC.

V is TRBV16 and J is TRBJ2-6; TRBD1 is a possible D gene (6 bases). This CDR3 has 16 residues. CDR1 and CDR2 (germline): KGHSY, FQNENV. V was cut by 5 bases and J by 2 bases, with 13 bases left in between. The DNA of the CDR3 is TGTGCCAGCAGCGCCGGGACATACACTGGGGCCAACGTCCTGACTTTC. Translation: CASSAGTYTGANVLTF.

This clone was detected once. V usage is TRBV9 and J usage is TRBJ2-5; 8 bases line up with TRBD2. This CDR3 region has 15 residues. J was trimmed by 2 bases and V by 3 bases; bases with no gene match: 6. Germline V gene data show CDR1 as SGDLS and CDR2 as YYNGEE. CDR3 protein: CASSAAGLVQETQYF. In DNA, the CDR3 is TGTGCCAGCAGCGCCGCGGGACTAGTGCAAGAGACCCAGTACTTC.

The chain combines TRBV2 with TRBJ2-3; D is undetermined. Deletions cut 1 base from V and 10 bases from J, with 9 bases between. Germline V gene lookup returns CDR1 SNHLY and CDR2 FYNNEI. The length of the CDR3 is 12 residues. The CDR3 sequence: CASSEVPRAQYF. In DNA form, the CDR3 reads TGTGCCAGCAGTGAAGTCCCACGGGCGCAGTATTTT.

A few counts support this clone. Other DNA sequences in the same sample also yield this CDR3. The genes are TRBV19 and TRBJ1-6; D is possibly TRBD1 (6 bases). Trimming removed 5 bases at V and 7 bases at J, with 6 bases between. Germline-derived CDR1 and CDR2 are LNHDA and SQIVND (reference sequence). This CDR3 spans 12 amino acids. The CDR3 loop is CASSGQNSPLHF. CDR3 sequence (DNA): TGTGCCAGTAGTGGACAGAATTCACCCCTCCACTTT.

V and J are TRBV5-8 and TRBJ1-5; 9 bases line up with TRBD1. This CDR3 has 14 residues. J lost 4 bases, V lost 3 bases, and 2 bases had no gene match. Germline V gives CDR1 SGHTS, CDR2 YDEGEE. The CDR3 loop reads CASSSGQGNQPQHF. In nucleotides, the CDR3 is TGTGCCAGCAGCTCGGGACAGGGAAATCAGCCCCAGCATTTT. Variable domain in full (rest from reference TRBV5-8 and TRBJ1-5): EAGVTQSPTHLIKTRGQQATLRCSPISGHTSVYWYQQALGLGLQFLLWYDEGEERNRGNFPPRFSGRQFPNYSSELNVNALELEDSALYLCASSSGQGNQPQHFGDGTRLSIL.

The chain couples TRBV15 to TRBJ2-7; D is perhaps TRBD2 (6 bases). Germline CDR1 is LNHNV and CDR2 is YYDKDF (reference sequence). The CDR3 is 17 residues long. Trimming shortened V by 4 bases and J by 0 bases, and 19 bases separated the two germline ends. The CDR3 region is CATSIGNAGRSSYEQYF. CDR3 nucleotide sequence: TGTGCCACCAGCATAGGGAACGCGGGGCGAAGCTCCTACGAGCAGTACTTC.

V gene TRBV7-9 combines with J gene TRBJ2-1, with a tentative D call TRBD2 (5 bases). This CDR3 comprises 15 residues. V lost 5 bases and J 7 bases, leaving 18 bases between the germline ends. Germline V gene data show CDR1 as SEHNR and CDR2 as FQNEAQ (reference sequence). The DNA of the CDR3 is TGTGCCAGCAGCACCACCCTTAGAGGGCGGAATGAGCAGTTCTTC. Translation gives CASSTTLRGRNEQFF.

The CDR3 protein is CASSDTQTGGANVLTF. Written as DNA, the CDR3 is TGTGCCAGCAGCGATACTCAGACTGGGGGGGCCAACGTCCTGACTTTC. The chain links TRBV7-6 to TRBJ2-6, with D unclear. The CDR3 has 16 residues. V was pared by 5 bases and J by 4 bases, with 15 bases between. Germline V gene sequence: CDR1 SGHVS, CDR2 FNYEAQ.

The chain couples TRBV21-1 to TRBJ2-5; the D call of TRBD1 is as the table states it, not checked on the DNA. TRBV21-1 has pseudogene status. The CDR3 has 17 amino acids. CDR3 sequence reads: CASLASLPGQGKETQYF. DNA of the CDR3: TGTGCCAGCCTAGCCTCACTTCCGGGACAGGGGAAGGAGACCCAGTACTTC.

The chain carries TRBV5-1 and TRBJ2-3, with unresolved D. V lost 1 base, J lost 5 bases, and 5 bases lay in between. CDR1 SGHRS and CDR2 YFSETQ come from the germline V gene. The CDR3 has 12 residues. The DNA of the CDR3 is TGCGCCAGCAGCTTGCTAGGAGATACGCAGTATTTT. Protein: CASSLLGDTQYF.

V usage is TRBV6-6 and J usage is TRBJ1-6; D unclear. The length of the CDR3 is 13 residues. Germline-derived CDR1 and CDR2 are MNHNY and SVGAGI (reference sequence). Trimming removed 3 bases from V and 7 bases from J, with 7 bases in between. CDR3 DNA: TGTGCCAGCAGTTATGAGCAAAATTCACCCCTCCACTTT. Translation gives CASSYEQNSPLHF.

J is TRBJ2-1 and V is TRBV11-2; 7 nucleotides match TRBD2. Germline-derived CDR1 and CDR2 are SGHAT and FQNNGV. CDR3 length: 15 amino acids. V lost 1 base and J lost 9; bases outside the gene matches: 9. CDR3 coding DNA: TGTGCCAGCAGCTTAGTGTCGACGGGAGGCGGTGAGCAGTTCTTC. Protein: CASSLVSTGGGEQFF.

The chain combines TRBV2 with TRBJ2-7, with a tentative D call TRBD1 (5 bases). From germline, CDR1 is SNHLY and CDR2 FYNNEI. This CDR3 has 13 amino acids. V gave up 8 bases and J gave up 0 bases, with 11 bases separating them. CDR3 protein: CASLRATSYEQYF. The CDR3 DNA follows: TGTGCCAGCCTCAGGGCCACCTCCTACGAGCAGTACTTC.

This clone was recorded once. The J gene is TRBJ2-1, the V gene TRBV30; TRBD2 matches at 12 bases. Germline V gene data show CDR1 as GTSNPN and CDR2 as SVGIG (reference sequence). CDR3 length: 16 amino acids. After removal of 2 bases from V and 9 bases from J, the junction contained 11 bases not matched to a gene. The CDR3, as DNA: TGTGCCTGGAGTTCGACTAGCGGGAGTTGGTCGGTTGAGCAGTTCTTC. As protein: CAWSSTSGSWSVEQFF.

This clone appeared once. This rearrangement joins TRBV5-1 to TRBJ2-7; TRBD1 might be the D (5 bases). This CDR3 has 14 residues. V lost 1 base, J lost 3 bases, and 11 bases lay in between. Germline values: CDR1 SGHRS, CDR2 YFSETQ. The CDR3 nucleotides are TGCGCCAGCAGCTTGCGAGACAGAGACTACGAGCAGTACTTC. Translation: CASSLRDRDYEQYF.

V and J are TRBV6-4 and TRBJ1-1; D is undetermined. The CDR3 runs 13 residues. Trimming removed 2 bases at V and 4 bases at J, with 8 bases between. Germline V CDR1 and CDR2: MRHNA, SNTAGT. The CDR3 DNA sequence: TGTGCCAGCAGTGACAGGGAGGGCACTGAAGCTTTCTTT. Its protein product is CASSDREGTEAFF.

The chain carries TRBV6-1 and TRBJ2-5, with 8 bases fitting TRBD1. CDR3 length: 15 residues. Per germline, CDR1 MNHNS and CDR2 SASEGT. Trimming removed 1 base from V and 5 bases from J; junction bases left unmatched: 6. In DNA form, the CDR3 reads TGTGCCAGCAGTGAAGGGGCAGGGGGCTCGGAGACCCAGTACTTC. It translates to CASSEGAGGSETQYF.

The CDR3 sequence: CASIGLPGDTQYF. CDR3 sequence (DNA): TGTGCCAGCATCGGACTCCCAGGTGATACGCAGTATTTT. The V gene is TRBV6-5, the J gene TRBJ2-3, with D tentatively TRBD2 (5 bases). The CDR3 covers 13 residues. V lost 7 bases and J lost 6, with 14 bases in between. The germline gives CDR1 MNHEY, CDR2 SVGAGI.

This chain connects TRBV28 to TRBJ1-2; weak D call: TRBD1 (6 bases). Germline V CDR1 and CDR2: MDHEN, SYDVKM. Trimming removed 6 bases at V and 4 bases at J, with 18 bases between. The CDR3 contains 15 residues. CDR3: CASSLSQGWGYGYTF. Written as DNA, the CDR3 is TGTGCCAGCAGCCTCTCCCAGGGGTGGGGCTATGGCTACACCTTC.

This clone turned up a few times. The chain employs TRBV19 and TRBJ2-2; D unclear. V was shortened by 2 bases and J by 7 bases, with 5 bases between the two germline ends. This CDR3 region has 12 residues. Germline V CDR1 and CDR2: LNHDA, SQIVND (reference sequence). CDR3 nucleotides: TGTGCCAGTAGTATACTCGGCGGGGAGCTGTTTTTT. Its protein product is CASSILGGELFF.

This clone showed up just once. The CDR3 region has the DNA TGTGCCAGCAGTTACTCTGGGGACAGGGGACGTTACGAGCAGTACTTC. Encoded protein: CASSYSGDRGRYEQYF. J is TRBJ2-7 and V is TRBV6-6; 10 bases match TRBD1. The CDR3 has 16 residues. The germline V gene has CDR1 MNHNY and CDR2 SVGAGI (reference sequence). The V gene end was trimmed by 0 bases and the J gene end by 4 bases; junction bases not matched to a gene: 6.